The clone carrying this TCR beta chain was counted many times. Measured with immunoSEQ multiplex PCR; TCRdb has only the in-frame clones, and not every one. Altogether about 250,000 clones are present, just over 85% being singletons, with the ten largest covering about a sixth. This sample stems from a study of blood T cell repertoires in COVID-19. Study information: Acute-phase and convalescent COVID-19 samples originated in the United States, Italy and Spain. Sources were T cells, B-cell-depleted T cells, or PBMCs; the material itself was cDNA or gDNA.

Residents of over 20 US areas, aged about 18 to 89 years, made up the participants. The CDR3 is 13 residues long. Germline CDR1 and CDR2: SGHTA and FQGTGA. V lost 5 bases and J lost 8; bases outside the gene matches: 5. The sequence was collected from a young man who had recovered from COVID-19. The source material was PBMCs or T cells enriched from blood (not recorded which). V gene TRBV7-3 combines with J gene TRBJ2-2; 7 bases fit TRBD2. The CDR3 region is CASSPSGKGELFF. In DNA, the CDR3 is TGTGCCAGCAGCCCGAGCGGGAAGGGGGAGCTGTTTTTT.